Listed below are T cell receptor beta chains from one sample, sequenced in a study of shared clonotypes between healthy human individuals. Measured with immunoSEQ multiplex PCR; TCRdb has only the in-frame clones, and not every one. The sample records more than 2 million clones, just under 95% being singletons. Input material: naive CD8+ T cells sorted from blood. The receptors were sampled from a man aged 18 to 30 in good health. The CDR3 runs from the conserved cysteine through the conserved F or W. D genes are given only for firm matches. Where a row states a size, it is once, few, many or the class of an expanded clone; other rows omit it.

V	J	size	D	DNA	CDR3
TRBV5-3	TRBJ2-7	NA	TRBD1	TGTGCCAGAAGGACGGGACAGGGTGAGACCTACGAGCAGTACTTC	CARRTGQGETYEQYF
TRBV4-3	TRBJ1-6	NA	NA	TGCGCCAGCAGCCAAGATTATCTACGGGATTCACCCCTCCACTTT	CASSQDYLRDSPLHF
TRBV27	TRBJ2-2	NA	TRBD1	TGTGCCAGCCGGACAGGGGGAAACACCGGGGAGCTGTTTTTT	CASRTGGNTGELFF
TRBV5-4	TRBJ2-5	NA	TRBD2	TGTGCCAGCAGCAGGGGGGGGCTAGCGGGAGAAGAGACCCAGTACTTC	CASSRGGLAGEETQYF
TRBV6-5	TRBJ2-7	NA	NA	TGTGCCAGCAGTTACTCGAGGGAGCAGTACTTC	CASSYSREQYF
TRBV27	TRBJ2-2	NA	TRBD1	TGTGCCAGCAGTACAGGGGGTACCGGGGAGCTGTTTTTT	CASSTGGTGELFF
TRBV27	TRBJ1-1	NA	NA	TGTGCCAGCAGTTTATACGGGGACACTGAAGCTTTCTTT	CASSLYGDTEAFF
TRBV19	TRBJ2-7	NA	NA	TGTGCCAGTAGTCCCGGGCGGGTCTACGAGCAGTACTTC	CASSPGRVYEQYF
TRBV28	TRBJ2-1	NA	TRBD2	TGTGCCAGCCGGAAGAGCGGGGACTCCTACAATGAGCAGTTCTTC	CASRKSGDSYNEQFF
TRBV27	TRBJ2-7	NA	TRBD1	TGTGCCAGCAGTTTAGTCGGGACAGGGGACGAGCAGTACTTC	CASSLVGTGDEQYF
TRBV10-1	TRBJ1-6	NA	NA	TGCGCCAGCAGAGACAGGTCCCGAATCGTATCTTATTCACCCCTCCACTTT	CASRDRSRIVSYSPLHF
TRBV27	TRBJ2-3	NA	TRBD2	TGTGCCAGCAGTTTAATGAGGGAGGGAGAACAGGATACGCAGTATTTT	CASSLMREGEQDTQYF
TRBV9	TRBJ1-1	NA	TRBD1	TGTGCCAGCAGCCCGGGGACAGGGAACACTGAAGCTTTCTTT	CASSPGTGNTEAFF
TRBV4-1	TRBJ1-2	NA	NA	TGCGCCAGCAAGGAGGCGGTGGCCTATAACTATGGCTACACCTTC	CASKEAVAYNYGYTF
TRBV7-6	TRBJ2-2	NA	TRBD1	TGTGCCAGCAGCTCCCGGACAGGGTACACCGGGGAGCTGTTTTTT	CASSSRTGYTGELFF
TRBV10-2	TRBJ2-7	NA	TRBD2	TGCGCCAGCAGTGAGTCTTGGGAGGGAGCGCGGGAGCAGTACTTC	CASSESWEGAREQYF
TRBV28	TRBJ2-1	NA	NA	TGTGCCAGCACCCCGGGACCCTTGTATGACAATGAGCAGTTCTTC	CASTPGPLYDNEQFF
TRBV19	TRBJ1-1	NA	NA	TGTGCCAGTAGTATCATGGGGGGTACTGAAGCTTTCTTT	CASSIMGGTEAFF
TRBV7-6	TRBJ2-7	NA	NA	TGTGCCAGCAGCTTAGCGCTCAGCTACGAGCAGTACTTC	CASSLALSYEQYF
TRBV5-1	TRBJ2-7	NA	TRBD1	TGCGCCAGCCAAGGGACAGGGAGCGACGAGCAGTACTTC	CASQGTGSDEQYF
TRBV4-1	TRBJ1-5	NA	TRBD1	TGCGCCAGCAGCCTAGACAGGGCCGCAAATCAGCCCCAGCATTTT	CASSLDRAANQPQHF
TRBV10-2	TRBJ1-5	NA	NA	TGCGCCAGCAGTGATGCCGTTCAGCCCCAGCATTTT	CASSDAVQPQHF
TRBV4-3	TRBJ2-5	NA	NA	TGCGCCAGCAGCCAAGATCGGGATATAAACCAAGAGACCCAGTACTTC	CASSQDRDINQETQYF
TRBV14	TRBJ1-2	NA	NA	TGTGCCAGCAGCCCCCTTACGGGACAACTCTATGGCTACACCTTC	CASSPLTGQLYGYTF
TRBV9	TRBJ2-7	once	TRBD2	TGTGCCAGCAGCTCGGGACTAGCGGGATACGAGCAGTACTTC	CASSSGLAGYEQYF
TRBV7-9	TRBJ1-5	NA	TRBD1	TGTGCCAGCAGCACGACGGACAGGTTCGATAACAATCAGCCCCAGCATTTT	CASSTTDRFDNNQPQHF
TRBV29-1	TRBJ2-7	NA	NA	TGCAGCGTTGAAGATCAGGCAACGTCTCCCTACGAGCAGTACTTC	CSVEDQATSPYEQYF
TRBV29-1	TRBJ2-3	NA	NA	TGCAGCGTTACCCTTGGGACCGGTAGCACAGATACGCAGTATTTT	CSVTLGTGSTDTQYF